This is a list of T cell receptor beta chains from one sample in a study of PD-1 blockade in mismatch repair-deficient tumors. Using immunoSEQ multiplex PCR, the repertoire was profiled, and TCRdb retains in-frame clones only, with some absent. This table has about 34,000 clones, 80% appearing once. This sample comprised PBMCs, obtained approximately 6 weeks after starting pembrolizumab. These receptors all stem from an adult with mismatch repair-deficient cancer. CDR3s include the opening cysteine and the closing phenylalanine or tryptophan. Each record gives: CDR3 DNA, CDR3 protein, clone size, J gene, D gene, V gene. D genes are given only for firm matches. Where a row states a size, it is once, few, many or the class of an expanded clone; other rows omit it.

CDR3nt: TGTGCCAGCAGCTTAGGGGAGGGGAATTCACCCCTCCACTTT
CDR3aa: CASSLGEGNSPLHF
abundance: .
j_gene: TRBJ1-6
d_gene: .
v_gene: TRBV9

CDR3nt: TGTGCCAGCAGTGACGGAGCGGGAGGGCGGGACGAGCAGTACTTC
CDR3aa: CASSDGAGGRDEQYF
abundance: .
j_gene: TRBJ2-7
d_gene: TRBD2
v_gene: TRBV6-1

CDR3nt: TGTGCCAGCAGCGGGACTAACACCGGGGAGCTGTTTTTT
CDR3aa: CASSGTNTGELFF
abundance: .
j_gene: TRBJ2-2
d_gene: .
v_gene: TRBV11-2

CDR3nt: TGTGCCAGCAGCGTAGGATCACGGGACATGGGGTCCCAGTACTTC
CDR3aa: CASSVGSRDMGSQYF
abundance: .
j_gene: TRBJ2-5
d_gene: .
v_gene: TRBV9

CDR3nt: TGTGCCAGCAGCTCGGACAGTGTGAGGGACACTGAAGCTTTCTTT
CDR3aa: CASSSDSVRDTEAFF
abundance: .
j_gene: TRBJ1-1
d_gene: .
v_gene: TRBV5-4

CDR3nt: TGTGCCAGTAGTACCCAACAGGGGTACGAGCAGTACTTC
CDR3aa: CASSTQQGYEQYF
abundance: .
j_gene: TRBJ2-7
d_gene: TRBD1
v_gene: TRBV19

CDR3nt: TGTGCCAGCAGCCAAGACAGGAACACTGAAGCTTTCTTT
CDR3aa: CASSQDRNTEAFF
abundance: .
j_gene: TRBJ1-1
d_gene: .
v_gene: TRBV4-2

CDR3nt: TGTGCCAGCAGCTTAGTGACAAGTTCAGAGACCCAGTACTTC
CDR3aa: CASSLVTSSETQYF
abundance: .
j_gene: TRBJ2-5
d_gene: .
v_gene: TRBV7-2

CDR3nt: TGTGCCAGCAGCTTTAGCGGGAGTCACGAGACCCAGTACTTC
CDR3aa: CASSFSGSHETQYF
abundance: once
j_gene: TRBJ2-5
d_gene: TRBD2
v_gene: TRBV11-3

CDR3nt: TGTGCCACCAGCAGAGAGGGCGGGAGGGCCCAGTACGAGCAGTACTTC
CDR3aa: CATSREGGRAQYEQYF
abundance: .
j_gene: TRBJ2-7
d_gene: TRBD2
v_gene: TRBV15

CDR3nt: TGTGCCAGCAGTTCTGATCCAGCGAGCTCTGGAAACACCATATATTTT
CDR3aa: CASSSDPASSGNTIYF
abundance: few
j_gene: TRBJ1-3
d_gene: .
v_gene: TRBV28

CDR3nt: TGTGCCAGCAGTGAGCCCGGGACTAGCTTTTACGAGCAGTACTTC
CDR3aa: CASSEPGTSFYEQYF
abundance: .
j_gene: TRBJ2-7
d_gene: TRBD2
v_gene: TRBV2

CDR3nt: TGTGCCAGCAGCGGCACAGGTTCCGCCTATGGCTACACCTTC
CDR3aa: CASSGTGSAYGYTF
abundance: once
j_gene: TRBJ1-2
d_gene: .
v_gene: TRBV9

CDR3nt: TGTGCCAGCAGCCGCGGGGTTAGCCGAATCGACGAGCAGTACTTC
CDR3aa: CASSRGVSRIDEQYF
abundance: .
j_gene: TRBJ2-7
d_gene: .
v_gene: TRBV5-6

CDR3nt: TGTGCCTCGGGGACTAGCCACAATGAGCAGTTCTTC
CDR3aa: CASGTSHNEQFF
abundance: .
j_gene: TRBJ2-1
d_gene: TRBD2
v_gene: TRBV7-3

CDR3nt: TGTGCCAGCAGCTTAGCTAGCTCTGGGGCCAACGTCCTGACTTTC
CDR3aa: CASSLASSGANVLTF
abundance: .
j_gene: TRBJ2-6
d_gene: .
v_gene: TRBV7-2

CDR3nt: TGTGCCTGTAATGTCGGTGGTTTCGGCGAGCAGTACTTC
CDR3aa: CACNVGGFGEQYF
abundance: .
j_gene: TRBJ2-7
d_gene: .
v_gene: TRBV30

CDR3nt: TGTGCCAGCAGCTTAGCTCTTCAGGGAACCGGGGAGCTGTTTTTT
CDR3aa: CASSLALQGTGELFF
abundance: once
j_gene: TRBJ2-2
d_gene: .
v_gene: TRBV7-2

CDR3nt: TGTGCCAGCAGTTTATGGGACACCTACTACAATGAGCAGTTCTTC
CDR3aa: CASSLWDTYYNEQFF
abundance: .
j_gene: TRBJ2-1
d_gene: .
v_gene: TRBV28

CDR3nt: TGTGCCAGCAGCGTAGACCGGGTCGGGGTGCCCTACGAGCAGTACTTC
CDR3aa: CASSVDRVGVPYEQYF
abundance: .
j_gene: TRBJ2-7
d_gene: .
v_gene: TRBV9

CDR3nt: TGTGCCAGCAGTTTGGACAGGGTTTTACCCACCGGGGAGCTGTTTTTT
CDR3aa: CASSLDRVLPTGELFF
abundance: .
j_gene: TRBJ2-2
d_gene: TRBD1
v_gene: TRBV7-9

CDR3nt: TGTGCCAGCAGCGTAGTCGGGACAGGGGGCGTACGGTATTTT
CDR3aa: CASSVVGTGGVRYF
abundance: .
j_gene: TRBJ2-3
d_gene: TRBD1
v_gene: TRBV9

CDR3nt: TGCAGCGTTGGGACAGAATATCAGCCCCAGCATTTT
CDR3aa: CSVGTEYQPQHF
abundance: few
j_gene: TRBJ1-5
d_gene: .
v_gene: TRBV29-1

CDR3nt: TGTGCCAGCTCATCTATTTCCCCATTAGAGCGCAGCGAGCAGTACTTC
CDR3aa: CASSSISPLERSEQYF
abundance: .
j_gene: TRBJ2-7
d_gene: .
v_gene: TRBV18

CDR3nt: TGCAGCGGGATGGACAGTAACACTGAAGCTTTCTTT
CDR3aa: CSGMDSNTEAFF
abundance: few
j_gene: TRBJ1-1
d_gene: .
v_gene: TRBV29-1

CDR3nt: TGTGCCAGCAGTGAGAGACTTAATGAGCAGTTCTTC
CDR3aa: CASSERLNEQFF
abundance: .
j_gene: TRBJ2-1
d_gene: .
v_gene: TRBV6-1

CDR3nt: TGTGCCAGCAGCCCCCGGACTAGCGGGAGTAACACCGGGGAGCTGTTTTTT
CDR3aa: CASSPRTSGSNTGELFF
abundance: .
j_gene: TRBJ2-2
d_gene: TRBD2
v_gene: TRBV11-1

CDR3nt: TGTGCCAGCAGCTTGGCAGGGGGAACGAACACTGAAGCTTTCTTT
CDR3aa: CASSLAGGTNTEAFF
abundance: .
j_gene: TRBJ1-1
d_gene: TRBD1
v_gene: TRBV11-2

CDR3nt: TGTGCCAGCAGCGCTAGCGGAAGCTCCTACGAGCAGTACTTC
CDR3aa: CASSASGSSYEQYF
abundance: few
j_gene: TRBJ2-7
d_gene: TRBD2
v_gene: TRBV7-8